The clone carrying this TCR beta chain has ten or more counts. Its specificity is unknown. This specimen belongs to a study of T cell repertoires in cytomegalovirus infection. About the study: CMV epitopes, recently identified HLA-C-restricted and well-studied HLA-B-restricted, were used. Public TCR beta signatures provided an indication of both CMV infection and a matching HLA type. Study-wide points: Totalled public TCR beta family frequency picked out people who carried CMV plus the relevant HLA. Ex vivo, HLA-C-restricted CMV-specific TCR beta clonotypes prevailed over the rest of the response.

This CDR3 contains 13 residues. Germline V gene lookup returns CDR1 SGHTA and CDR2 FQGNSA. V lost 2 bases and J lost 8, with 10 bases in between. TCRdb re-called the reads with MiXCR, one entry per CDR3 protein. Of about 270,000 distinct CDR3 sequences in the sample, roughly 21% were seen once. The V gene is TRBV7-2, the J gene TRBJ1-5; D remains unclear. Sequenced here: cultured PBMCs, sampled from culture after CMV antigen stimulation. This receptor was identified in a human donor in good health (CMV status not recorded). Some clones in this sample may be carry-over from other donors' samples. The CDR3 sequence is CASSLSQAKPQHF. The DNA for the CDR3 is TGTGCCAGCAGCTTAAGCCAGGCTAAGCCCCAGCATTTT.